This T cell receptor beta chain was observed in a study of T cell responses to AZD1222 COVID-19 vaccine. Points from the study as a whole: Among AZD1222 vaccinees, only six or seven were seropositive at baseline. Targets within unmutated variant regions were reportedly found for nearly half of spike-specific TCRs. Vaccine-associated CD4 TCRs ranged over spike, dominating at 160-218 and 743-854.

The table came from immunoSEQ multiplex PCR; TCRdb's copy has only in-frame clones and leaves some out. The table has roughly 100,000 clones, 90% seen once; the top ten hold around 5%. Regarding this clone: The antigen remains unidentified.

V trimming: 4 bases; J trimming: 3 bases; junction bases outside the gene matches: 15. Germline values: CDR1 SEHNR, CDR2 FQNEAQ (reference sequence). CDR3 length: 19 amino acids. The starting material was peripheral blood, obtained on day 0 of AZD1222 vaccination. The receptor comes from an adult in good health. This chain uses TRBV7-9 with TRBJ2-3; TRBD2 agrees at 11 bases. DNA of the CDR3: TGTGCCAGCAGCTCCCCGCCGGCTAAACTAGCGGGGGTTACAGATACGCAGTATTTT. Translating gives CASSSPPAKLAGVTDTQYF.